Sequencing of this T cell receptor (beta chain) was carried out in a study of chemoradiotherapy in HPV16-positive cancers. Study at large: Candidate HPV-specific clones and shared TCR motifs came from a couple of HPV16-positive patients. Study-level results: Candidate HPV-specific clones and E7-related TCR motifs grew in tumor during treatment. Better recurrence-free survival went with HPV-responsive T-cell expansion in HPV16-positive patients.

This clone was counted once. Antigen unknown. The method was immunoSEQ multiplex PCR; TCRdb's version includes in-frame clones alone and lacks a portion of them. The sample has 1,400 to 1,500 clones, 80% to 95% seen once. This receptor was identified in a human donor with HPV-associated anogenital cancer. Sequences were derived from tumor tissue, sampled from a patient who underwent chemoradiotherapy.

The CDR3 DNA follows: TGTGCCAGCAGCTTTAACCCCAAGGGGGACAAATTATACGAGCAGTACTTC. This encodes CASSFNPKGDKLYEQYF. This chain joins TRBV11-2 and TRBJ2-7; D might be TRBD1 (6 bases). The CDR3 has 17 residues. The ends were cut back, 3 bases at V and 4 bases at J, with 22 bases in the middle. The germline CDR1 and CDR2 sequences are SGHAT and FQNNGV.